These 3 T cell receptor beta chains came from one sample sequenced in a study of blood T cells in healthy people across ages. It was with a sample-barcoded 5' primer and a J-beta primer mix that a second PCR of roughly 7 to 12 cycles was run. From the 5' RACE reads, TCRdb called clonotypes with MiXCR, one entry per CDR3 protein. The sample records around 1,500,000 distinct CDR3 sequences, 35% to 45% being singletons. The sequencing sample was made of blood. These receptors all come from a woman aged 18-29 years in good health.

In this sample, this clonotype turned up many times. The genes are TRBV7-2 and TRBJ2-1; D may match TRBD1 or TRBD2 (5 bases each). In germline, CDR1 is SGHTA, CDR2 FQGNSA. The ends were cut back, 4 bases at V and 13 bases at J, with 17 bases in the middle. The CDR3 runs 13 residues. DNA for the CDR3: TGTGCCAGCAGCTCTGAGGGTAGAGGGGAACAGTTCTTC. This gives the protein CASSSEGRGEQFF.

This chain links TRBV27 with TRBJ2-3; D gene uncertain. The CDR3 covers 14 residues. V was trimmed by 7 bases and J by 2 bases, leaving 13 bases between them. Germline CDR1 and CDR2: MNHEY and SMNVEV (reference sequence). The DNA of the CDR3 is TGTGCCAGCACCCCGGGTGGGAACACAGATACGCAGTATTTT. The encoded protein is CASTPGGNTDTQYF.

Only a few counts were recorded for this clonotype. The V and J genes are TRBV6-5 and TRBJ2-7; the match to TRBD2 covers 12 bases. This CDR3 has 18 amino acids. Germline V CDR1 and CDR2: MNHEY, SVGAGI. J was trimmed by 0 bases and V by 2 bases; bases with no gene match: 8. As DNA, the CDR3 is TGTGCCAGCAGTTACCGCGTTACTAGCGGGGGGAACTCCTACGAGCAGTACTTC. This encodes CASSYRVTSGGNSYEQYF.